This entry lists 23 T cell receptor beta chains sequenced from one sample in a study of cytomegalovirus exposure and HLA in healthy donors. This PCR relied on a set of 60 Vbeta primers and 13 Jbeta primers. Some clones are missing from TCRdb's copy, which holds only in-frame ones; the method was immunoSEQ multiplex PCR. This table holds around 120,000 clones, approximately 72% found once. Sequenced sample: PBMCs. These receptors all come from a human donor in good health.

V and J are TRBV4-3 and TRBJ1-4; D not certain. Germline CDR1 reads LGHNA; CDR2 reads YSLEER. The CDR3 loop spans 14 amino acids. Trimming removed 0 bases at V and 4 bases at J, with 6 bases between. The chain's CDR3 is CASSQDPVNEKLFF. Written as DNA, the CDR3 is TGCGCCAGCAGCCAAGATCCGGTTAATGAAAAACTGTTTTTT.

The gene calls are TRBV7-2 and TRBJ2-2; 9 nucleotides match TRBD1. The CDR3 consists of 15 residues. The junction had 5 bases not matched to a gene; V was cut back by 1 base and J by 8 bases. Looked up from germline, CDR1 is SGHTA and CDR2 is FQGNSA. The CDR3 nucleotides are TGTGCCAGCAGCTTAGACAGGGGGCGGGTAGGGGAGCTGTTTTTT. It codes for CASSLDRGRVGELFF.

The chain links TRBV28 to TRBJ1-2, with D possibly matching TRBD1 (6 bases). Germline-derived CDR1 and CDR2 are MDHEN and SYDVKM. This CDR3 has 13 amino acids. The ends were cut back, 5 bases at V and 2 bases at J, with 9 bases in the middle. The CDR3 is CASSPGQNYGYTF. The DNA of the CDR3 is TGTGCCAGCAGTCCTGGACAGAACTATGGCTACACCTTC.

The V gene is TRBV5-3, the J gene TRBJ2-5, with TRBD2 as a possible D gene (7 bases). TRBV5-3 is marked as an open reading frame, function uncertain. There are 13 residues in the CDR3. V lost 3 bases and J lost 5, with 11 bases in between. The CDR3 coding sequence is TGTGCCAGAAGCTCGGGGGGCGGGGAGACCCAGTACTTC. Translated: CARSSGGGETQYF.

The J gene is TRBJ2-7, the V gene TRBV5-1; 7 bases align to TRBD2. Germline V gene lookup returns CDR1 SGHRS and CDR2 YFSETQ. The CDR3 extends over 15 amino acids. Trimming removed 0 bases from V and 4 bases from J; junction bases left unmatched: 7. The CDR3 bases are TGCGCCAGCAGCTTGGAGCCTAGCGGAGATTACGAGCAGTACTTC. This encodes CASSLEPSGDYEQYF.

This clone was observed a handful of times. The chain couples TRBV5-4 to TRBJ1-2; possibly TRBD1 for D (5 bases). This CDR3 has 15 amino acids. CDR1 and CDR2 (germline): SGHNT, YYREEE (reference sequence). V was cut by 4 bases and J by 0 bases, with 13 bases left in between. The CDR3 protein is CASSIQGTANYGYTF. CDR3 bases: TGTGCCAGCAGCATCCAGGGTACGGCTAACTATGGCTACACCTTC.

This sequence joins TRBV11-2 and TRBJ2-1; tentative D call: TRBD2 (5 bases). The CDR3 is 14 residues long. V lost 2 bases to trimming and J lost 4 bases, with 9 bases between them. CDR1 and CDR2 from the germline V gene are SGHAT and FQNNGV. The CDR3: CASSLWGAYNEQFF. The CDR3 DNA sequence: TGTGCCAGCAGCTTATGGGGAGCTTACAATGAGCAGTTCTTC.

V is TRBV30 and J is TRBJ2-2, with D possibly TRBD2 on 7 matching bases. Germline CDR1 and CDR2: GTSNPN and SVGIG (reference sequence). The V end lost 2 bases, the J end lost 3 bases, and 10 bases lay between the germline ends. The CDR3 is made up of 14 amino acids. DNA of the CDR3: TGTGCCTGGAGTAGGGGGGGGGACACCGGGGAGCTGTTTTTT. Translating gives CAWSRGGDTGELFF.

J is TRBJ2-1 and V is TRBV14; 10 nucleotides align to TRBD2. CDR1 is SGHDN, CDR2 FVKESK, per germline. The CDR3 is 16 residues long. The V and J ends lost 4 bases and 3 bases, in that order; junction bases with no gene match: 6. CDR3 sequence (DNA): TGTGCCAGCAGCCTCCCTAGCGGGAGTTTCTACAATGAGCAGTTCTTC. It translates to CASSLPSGSFYNEQFF.

The chain is built from TRBV28 and TRBJ2-1; TRBD2 aligns across 7 bases. This CDR3 contains 15 residues. V dropped 3 bases and J dropped 2; count of bases not matched to a gene: 4. Germline lookup yields CDR1 MDHEN and CDR2 SYDVKM. CDR3 sequence reads: CASSFWGRAYNEQFF. The CDR3 DNA follows: TGTGCCAGCAGTTTTTGGGGGAGGGCCTACAATGAGCAGTTCTTC.

CDR3 protein: CASSPPGGAGTDTQYF. CDR3 coding DNA: TGTGCCAGCAGCCCCCCCGGGGGGGCTGGCACAGATACGCAGTATTTT. The gene calls are TRBV5-4 and TRBJ2-3; 8 bases agree with TRBD2. V shed 4 bases, J shed 1 base, and the junction held 8 bases outside the gene matches. Germline lookup yields CDR1 SGHNT and CDR2 YYREEE (reference sequence). The CDR3 runs 16 residues.

This chain joins TRBV9 and TRBJ1-2; 8 bases agree with TRBD1. V gave up 0 bases and J gave up 7 bases; unmatched junction bases: 5. The germline V gene has CDR1 SGDLS and CDR2 YYNGEE. This CDR3 spans 14 amino acids. This CDR3 is CASSVGAGGRGYTF. The DNA for the CDR3 is TGTGCCAGCAGCGTAGGGGCAGGGGGCCGTGGCTACACCTTC. Combining the CDR3 with reference TRBV9 and TRBJ1-2 gives the whole variable domain DSGVTQTPKHLITATGQRVTLRCSPRSGDLSVYWYQQSLDQGLQFLIQYYNGEERAKGNILERFSAQQFPDLHSELNLSSLELGDSALYFCASSVGAGGRGYTFGSGTRLTVV.

This clone is a singleton in its sample. The chain recombines TRBV28 with TRBJ2-7; D may be TRBD2 (6 bases). Germline CDR1 MDHEN, CDR2 SYDVKM. The CDR3 has 13 amino acids. V gave up 8 bases and J gave up 3 bases, with 14 bases separating them. The DNA of the CDR3 is TGTGCCAGCTTGGGACTGCCCCTCTACGAGCAGTACTTC. Residues: CASLGLPLYEQYF.

The sample holds a few counts of this clone. V is TRBV5-4 and J is TRBJ2-7; possibly TRBD2 for D (6 bases). Germline V gene data show CDR1 as SGHNT and CDR2 as YYREEE (reference sequence). The V end was cut by 0 bases, the J end by 3 bases, with 10 bases between. This CDR3 contains 14 residues. The CDR3 region is CASSLDGGYYEQYF. The CDR3, as DNA: TGTGCCAGCAGCTTGGACGGGGGATACTACGAGCAGTACTTC.

This clone has more than one count but fewer than ten. CDR3 protein: CASSIDGSGGTQYF. Here the CDR3 DNA reads TGTGCCAGCAGCATCGACGGGTCGGGGGGTACGCAGTATTTT. The V gene is TRBV5-4, the J gene TRBJ2-3; 7 nucleotides agree with TRBD2. The germline gives CDR1 SGHNT, CDR2 YYREEE (reference sequence). The J segment lost 8 bases and the V segment lost 4 bases, leaving 10 bases of the junction unmatched. The CDR3 has 14 residues.

This clone was detected once. The chain has TRBV10-3 and TRBJ2-7, with 9 bases aligning to TRBD2. There are 13 residues in the CDR3. J gave up 7 bases and V 9 bases, and 10 bases lay outside the gene matches. CDR1 ENHRY and CDR2 SYGVKD come from the germline V gene. CDR3 coding DNA: TGTGCCATACGACCTAGCGGGGCTGGTGAGCAGTACTTC. It translates to CAIRPSGAGEQYF.

This clone was observed a handful of times. The chain uses TRBV7-2 and TRBJ2-3; D ambiguous. Germline CDR1 is SGHTA and CDR2 is FQGNSA. V was shortened by 0 bases and J by 6 bases, with 7 bases between the two germline ends. This CDR3 has 13 amino acids. Written as DNA, the CDR3 is TGTGCCAGCAGCTTAGCGGTGGCTGATACGCAGTATTTT. Encoded protein: CASSLAVADTQYF.

The CDR3 DNA reads TGTGCCAGTAGCCTACAGGGGCGTACCTACGAGCAGTACTTC. Its translation: CASSLQGRTYEQYF. The J gene is TRBJ2-7, the V gene TRBV19; 7 nucleotides match TRBD1. Trimming took 6 bases from V and 2 from J; bases not matched to a gene: 7. CDR3 length: 14 residues. The germline V gene has CDR1 LNHDA and CDR2 SQIVND (reference sequence).

This rearrangement joins TRBV5-4 to TRBJ2-7, with a weak D call TRBD2 (5 bases). In germline, CDR1 is SGHNT, CDR2 YYREEE (reference sequence). Deletions cut 4 bases from V and 5 bases from J, with 16 bases between. The CDR3 loop spans 14 amino acids. Here the CDR3 reads CASSPEPRADEQYF. CDR3 in DNA: TGTGCCAGCAGCCCGGAACCGAGGGCAGACGAGCAGTACTTC.

The chain has TRBV9 and TRBJ2-5; D may be TRBD2 (7 bases). Per germline, CDR1 SGDLS and CDR2 YYNGEE. Trimming stripped 0 bases from V and 2 bases from J, with 17 bases between. This CDR3 contains 17 residues. The CDR3 is CASSVGGFGGRQETQYF. The CDR3 nucleotides read TGTGCCAGCAGCGTAGGGGGTTTCGGGGGGCGGCAAGAGACCCAGTACTTC.

The chain links TRBV11-2 to TRBJ1-1; D unresolved. Looked up from germline, CDR1 is SGHAT and CDR2 is FQNNGV. V lost 3 bases, J lost 0 bases, and 11 bases lay in between. The CDR3 spans 15 residues. The CDR3 protein is CASSFSVGMNTEAFF. The CDR3 coding sequence is TGTGCCAGCAGCTTTAGTGTCGGGATGAACACTGAAGCTTTCTTT.

The genes are TRBV4-3 and TRBJ2-1; TRBD2 matches 9 bases. After removal of 1 base from V and 10 bases from J, the junction contained 11 bases not matched to a gene. Germline-derived CDR1 and CDR2 are LGHNA and YSLEER. The CDR3 sequence is 16 residues long. CDR3 sequence reads: CASSQVRPSGTGEQFF. The CDR3 coding sequence is TGCGCCAGCAGCCAAGTAAGGCCTAGCGGGACTGGAGAGCAGTTCTTC.

CDR3: CASSWDRGSTIYF. The CDR3 nucleotides read TGTGCCAGCAGTTGGGACAGGGGTTCGACCATATATTTT. V is TRBV27 and J is TRBJ1-3; the match to TRBD1 covers 10 bases. Germline loops: CDR1 MNHEY, CDR2 SMNVEV (reference sequence). CDR3 length: 13 residues. The junction had 4 bases not matched to a gene; V was cut back by 4 bases and J by 10 bases.